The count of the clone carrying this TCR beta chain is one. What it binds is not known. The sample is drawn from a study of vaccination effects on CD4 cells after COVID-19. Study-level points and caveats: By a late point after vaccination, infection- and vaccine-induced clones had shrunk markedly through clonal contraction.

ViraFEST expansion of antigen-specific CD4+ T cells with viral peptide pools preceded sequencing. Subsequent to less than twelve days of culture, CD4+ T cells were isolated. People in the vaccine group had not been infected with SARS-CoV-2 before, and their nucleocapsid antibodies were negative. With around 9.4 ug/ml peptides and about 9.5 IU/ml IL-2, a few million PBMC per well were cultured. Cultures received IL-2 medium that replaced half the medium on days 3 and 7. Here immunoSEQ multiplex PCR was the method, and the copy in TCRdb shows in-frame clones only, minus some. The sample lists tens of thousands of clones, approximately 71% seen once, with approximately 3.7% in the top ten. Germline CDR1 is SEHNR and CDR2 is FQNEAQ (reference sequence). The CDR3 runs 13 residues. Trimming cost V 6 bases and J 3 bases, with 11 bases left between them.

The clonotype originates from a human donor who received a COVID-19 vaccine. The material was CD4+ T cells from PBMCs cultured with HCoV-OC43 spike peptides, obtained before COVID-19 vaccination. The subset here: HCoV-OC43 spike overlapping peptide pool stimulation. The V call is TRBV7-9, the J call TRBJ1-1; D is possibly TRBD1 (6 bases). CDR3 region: CASRFRGDTEAFF. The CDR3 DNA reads TGTGCCAGCAGATTCAGGGGAGACACTGAAGCTTTCTTT.